This T cell receptor beta chain is from a study of blood T cell repertoires in COVID-19. CDR3 size: 21 residues. CDR1 and CDR2 from the germline V gene are MNHNS and SASEGT. The V segment lost 0 bases and the J segment 0 bases; nucleotides outside the gene matches: 18. Authors' processing steps: Scientists estimated how many nucleated cells there were by amplifying reference gene primers. TCRdb's table, derived via immunoSEQ multiplex PCR, lists solely in-frame clones and lacks some. V, J and clone size are those of that table, while D and trimming were read from the DNA. The data contain some 190,000 clones, about 88% of them seen just once; the ten biggest clones take up approximately 4.5%.

This receptor was identified in a human donor in a cohort sampled during active COVID-19. The chain joins TRBV6-1 to TRBJ2-7; 9 nucleotides match TRBD1. The specimen sequenced was peripheral blood. CDR3 nucleotides: TGTGCCAGCAGTGAAGCGGGATCACGGCTGATTGGACAGGGGACCTCCTACGAGCAGTACTTC. Its translation is CASSEAGSRLIGQGTSYEQYF.